This TCR beta chain was captured in a study of blood T cell repertoires in COVID-19. At the level of the study: The analysed material was cDNA or gDNA that came from T cells, B-cell-depleted T cells, or PBMCs.

The protocol was immunoSEQ multiplex PCR, while the TCRdb copy is restricted to in-frame clones and leaves out a portion. Of around 400,000 clones in the sample, about 90% were seen once. V dropped 8 bases and J dropped 7 bases, with 11 bases sitting between them. The CDR3 runs 11 residues. Germline assignment: CDR1 SGHVS and CDR2 FNYEAQ. The sample comprised peripheral blood. The receptor was isolated from a man aged 40-55 years with acute or convalescent COVID-19. V and J are TRBV7-6 and TRBJ2-5; the D gene is possibly TRBD2 (5 bases). CDR3 loop: CASGSQRTQYF. CDR3 in DNA: TGTGCCAGCGGGAGCCAACGGACCCAGTACTTC.